These 30 T cell receptor beta chains were sequenced from one sample in a study of blood T cell repertoires in COVID-19. Data came from immunoSEQ multiplex PCR; TCRdb stores just in-frame clones and leaves some out. This table has under 400,000 clones, more than 70% appearing once. Specimen: peripheral blood. Every receptor here comes from a woman aged 30 to 39 with COVID-19, enrolled during active disease.

The gene calls are TRBV19 and TRBJ2-7; TRBD1 might be the D (6 bases). The CDR3 sequence is 14 residues long. Germline V gene sequence: CDR1 LNHDA, CDR2 SQIVND (reference sequence). V lost 5 bases and J lost 2, with 13 bases in between. CDR3 protein: CASSARTETYEQYF. The CDR3 DNA is TGTGCCAGTAGTGCCCGGACAGAGACCTACGAGCAGTACTTC.

The V call is TRBV5-5, the J call TRBJ2-1, with TRBD2 as a possible D gene (6 bases). Looked up from germline, CDR1 is SGHKS and CDR2 is YYEKEE (reference sequence). The CDR3 is 14 residues long. Trimming took off 4 bases at V and 8 bases at J, with 16 bases between the two ends. The CDR3 is CASSRRGLGDEQFF. Written as DNA, the CDR3 is TGTGCCAGCAGCAGGCGGGGCCTTGGGGATGAGCAGTTCTTC.

J is TRBJ1-2 and V is TRBV2, with 7 bases identical to TRBD1. The CDR3 runs to 15 residues. CDR1 and CDR2 (germline): SNHLY, FYNNEI. V trimming: 4 bases; J trimming: 1 base; junction bases outside the gene matches: 6. The CDR3 nucleotides read TGTGCCAGCAGTGTAACAGGGGACCTTAACTATGGCTACACCTTC. The encoded protein is CASSVTGDLNYGYTF.

V is TRBV30 and J is TRBJ2-7; 7 nucleotides line up with TRBD1. Germline V gene data show CDR1 as GTSNPN and CDR2 as SVGIG (reference sequence). This CDR3 is 15 amino acids long. V was pared by 3 bases and J by 2 bases, with 10 bases of the junction left unmatched. The CDR3 bases are TGTGCCTGGAGGCCCCCGGACAGGCCTACCTACGAGCAGTACTTC. It codes for CAWRPPDRPTYEQYF. The whole variable domain, filled in from reference TRBV30 and TRBJ2-7, reads SQTIHQWPATLVQPVGSPLSLECTVEGTSNPNLYWYRQAAGRGLQLLFYSVGIGQISSEVPQNLSASRPQDRQFILSSKKLLLSDSGFYLCAWRPPDRPTYEQYFGPGTRLTVT.

The count of this clone is one. V is TRBV5-8 and J is TRBJ1-5; no definite D call. The CDR3 loop spans 14 amino acids. V was pared by 3 bases and J by 2 bases, with 9 bases between. Germline CDR1 and CDR2: SGHTS and YDEGEE. This CDR3 is CASSYGRGNQPQHF. The CDR3 nucleotides are TGTGCCAGCAGCTATGGGAGGGGCAATCAGCCCCAGCATTTT.

This clone appeared a few times. J is TRBJ2-1 and V is TRBV27; TRBD2 aligns across 9 bases. Trimming at V came to 4 bases and at J to 0 bases, leaving 7 bases not matched to a gene. This CDR3 is built from 17 residues. Germline CDR1 reads MNHEY; CDR2 reads SMNVEV (reference sequence). CDR3 loop: CASSSGVGLASYNEQFF. CDR3 sequence (DNA): TGTGCCAGCAGTTCCGGCGTGGGACTAGCCTCCTACAATGAGCAGTTCTTC.

The rearrangement links TRBV28 to TRBJ1-2; 12 bases match TRBD1. Trimming took 5 bases from V and 7 from J; bases not matched to a gene: 8. Germline V gene data show CDR1 as MDHEN and CDR2 as SYDVKM. This CDR3 has 15 amino acids. The CDR3 sequence is CASSLGTGGLAGYTF. Written as DNA, the CDR3 is TGTGCCAGCAGTCTCGGGACAGGGGGCTTAGCTGGCTACACCTTC.

The chain carries TRBV6-5 and TRBJ1-2; TRBD1 aligns across 11 bases. The V segment lost 6 bases and the J segment 8 bases; nucleotides outside the gene matches: 11. This CDR3 region has 15 residues. Germline-derived CDR1 and CDR2 are MNHEY and SVGAGI. The CDR3 here is CASSRGQGASMGYTF. CDR3 nucleotides: TGTGCCAGCAGCCGCGGACAGGGGGCGTCAATGGGCTACACCTTC.

J is TRBJ2-7 and V is TRBV6-5, with 12 bases aligning to TRBD2. J gave up 6 bases and V 6 bases, and 6 bases lay outside the gene matches. Per germline, CDR1 MNHEY and CDR2 SVGAGI. CDR3 length: 14 amino acids. In DNA form, the CDR3 reads TGTGCCAGCAGCGCGACTAGCGGGAGTATCGAGCAGTACTTC. Protein sequence: CASSATSGSIEQYF.

V and J are TRBV7-2 and TRBJ2-3, with D uncertain. CDR1 is SGHTA, CDR2 FQGNSA, per germline. The CDR3 is 17 amino acids. The V end lost 0 bases, the J end lost 0 bases, and 13 bases lay between the germline ends. The DNA for the CDR3 is TGTGCCAGCAGCTTAGCCGTTGGCGGAGCCAGCACAGATACGCAGTATTTT. Translated, it gives CASSLAVGGASTDTQYF.

This clone was found a few times. The sample has other DNA sequences that encode this CDR3 too. This chain uses TRBV6-5 with TRBJ2-3; D gene ambiguous. Trimming stripped 6 bases from V and 1 base from J, with 5 bases between. The germline CDR1 and CDR2 sequences are MNHEY and SVGAGI. CDR3 size: 12 residues. CDR3 protein: CASRTGTDTQYF. The DNA of the CDR3 is TGTGCCAGCAGGACTGGCACAGATACGCAGTATTTT.

The chain uses TRBV2 and TRBJ1-5, with TRBD1 matching 9 bases. J lost 6 bases, V lost 5 bases, and 5 bases had no gene match. The CDR3 has 14 amino acids. Germline CDR1 SNHLY, CDR2 FYNNEI. DNA of the CDR3: TGTGCCAGCAGTCCCGGGACAGGGAGTCAGCCCCAGCATTTT. This encodes CASSPGTGSQPQHF.

This chain connects TRBV20-1 to TRBJ1-1; 8 bases match TRBD1. Trimming removed 7 bases from V and 11 bases from J; junction bases left unmatched: 9. The CDR3 is made up of 11 amino acids. Looked up from germline, CDR1 is DFQATT and CDR2 is SNEGSKA (reference sequence). The CDR3 sequence: CSVQGANDAFF. CDR3 DNA: TGCAGTGTCCAGGGGGCCAACGATGCTTTCTTT.

The chain couples TRBV30 to TRBJ1-1, with TRBD1 matching over 8 bases. CDR3 length: 13 amino acids. Germline assignment: CDR1 GTSNPN and CDR2 SVGIG (reference sequence). Trimming at V came to 3 bases and at J to 4 bases, leaving 4 bases not matched to a gene. The CDR3 region has the DNA TGTGCCTGGAGCCCCGACAGGGGCACTGAAGCTTTCTTT. Translating gives CAWSPDRGTEAFF.

The rearrangement links TRBV12-3 or TRBV12-4 to TRBJ1-2; 7 bases line up with TRBD1. The CDR3 covers 13 residues. V dropped 6 bases and J dropped 4; count of bases not matched to a gene: 5. CDR3 region: CASRGTEFYGYTF. The CDR3 nucleotides are TGTGCCAGCAGGGGGACAGAGTTCTATGGCTACACCTTC.

The rearrangement links TRBV18 to TRBJ2-3; 9 nucleotides agree with TRBD2. CDR1 KGHSH and CDR2 LQKENI come from the germline V gene. The ends lost 6 bases at V and 4 bases at J; junction bases unmatched: 14. The CDR3 consists of 17 residues. CDR3 bases: TGTGCCAGCTCGTCCCCTAGCGGGGAGGGCCACCCAGATACGCAGTATTTT. This encodes CASSSPSGEGHPDTQYF. The complete variable domain, with remaining parts taken from reference TRBV18 and TRBJ2-3, reads NAGVMQNPRHLVRRRGQEARLRCSPMKGHSHVYWYRQLPEEGLKFMVYLQKENIIDESGMPKERFSAEFPKEGPSILRIQQVVRGDSAAYFCASSSPSGEGHPDTQYFGPGTRLTVL.

The sample holds one count of this clone. The chain links TRBV28 to TRBJ1-1; 8 bases are shared with TRBD1. CDR3 length: 14 amino acids. V lost 11 bases and J lost 3; bases outside the gene matches: 11. The V gene's germline CDR1 is MDHEN and CDR2 SYDVKM. The CDR3, as DNA: TGTGCCTGTGGGGGACAGGTCTCTTACACTGAAGCTTTCTTT. This gives the protein CACGGQVSYTEAFF.

The chain links TRBV5-1 to TRBJ2-1; 9 positions agree with TRBD2. The germline gives CDR1 SGHRS, CDR2 YFSETQ. The CDR3 totals 15 residues. Germline trimming cut 4 bases from V and 7 bases from J; bases unmatched to any gene: 9. Here the CDR3 DNA reads TGCGCCAGCAGCCCGATAGCGGGAGCACGAAATGAGCAGTTCTTC. It codes for CASSPIAGARNEQFF.

The chain couples TRBV2 to TRBJ2-7, with D maybe TRBD2 (5 bases). V was clipped by 3 bases and J by 0 bases, with 18 bases between them. The CDR3 totals 17 residues. The germline gives CDR1 SNHLY, CDR2 FYNNEI. The CDR3 bases are TGTGCCAGCAGTGACGACAAGGCGGGTCCCAGCTCCTACGAGCAGTACTTC. It is translated as CASSDDKAGPSSYEQYF.

In its sample, this clone was seen a few times. The identical CDR3 is also encoded by other nucleotide sequences in the sample. The V call is TRBV5-1, the J call TRBJ1-1, with 7 bases matching TRBD1. From germline, CDR1 is SGHRS and CDR2 YFSETQ. J lost 1 base, V lost 5 bases, and 2 bases had no gene match. CDR3 length: 13 amino acids. CDR3 nucleotide sequence: TGCGCCAGCAGTAGGACAGGGAACACTGAAGCTTTCTTT. It yields the protein CASSRTGNTEAFF.

Regarding this clone: The sample holds other DNA sequences that translate to the same CDR3. The chain is built from TRBV18 and TRBJ2-2, with 9 nucleotides matching TRBD1. The junction had 3 bases not matched to a gene; V was cut back by 6 bases and J by 4 bases. The length of the CDR3 is 14 residues. Germline lookup yields CDR1 KGHSH and CDR2 LQKENI. CDR3 bases: TGTGCCAGCTCGCCGGGACAGGGCACCGGGGAGCTGTTTTTT. It codes for CASSPGQGTGELFF.

This chain's CDR3 is CATRSSSGTDTQYF. The CDR3 DNA follows: TGTGCCACCAGGTCTTCTAGCGGCACAGATACGCAGTATTTT. This chain connects TRBV24-1 to TRBJ2-3, with a tentative D call TRBD2 (6 bases). The CDR3 runs 14 residues. Trimming pared 7 bases from V and 1 base from J, leaving 11 bases between. The germline CDR1 and CDR2 sequences are KGHDR and SFDVKD.

The chain links TRBV5-1 to TRBJ2-3; 10 bases map to TRBD2. V lost 3 bases and J lost 5; bases outside the gene matches: 6. There are 15 residues in the CDR3. Germline-derived CDR1 and CDR2 are SGHRS and YFSETQ. CDR3 protein: CASSSPSGSGDTQYF. CDR3 in DNA: TGCGCCAGCAGCTCTCCTAGCGGGAGCGGAGATACGCAGTATTTT.

The chain carries TRBV20-1 and TRBJ1-1; no firm D call. V lost 4 bases, J lost 3 bases, and 6 bases lay in between. Germline CDR1 and CDR2: DFQATT and SNEGSKA (reference sequence). CDR3 length: 11 amino acids. CDR3 in amino acids: CSANGYTEAFF. The CDR3 DNA reads TGCAGTGCTAATGGCTACACTGAAGCTTTCTTT.

The chain uses TRBV3-1 (or the pseudogene TRBV3-2) and TRBJ2-5; 7 bases are a match to TRBD1. CDR3 length: 11 residues. CDR1 and CDR2 from the germline V gene are LGHDT and YNNKEL (reference sequence). The trim removed 10 bases at V and 4 bases at J, leaving 3 bases unmatched. The CDR3 protein is CATRQGETQYF. In DNA form, the CDR3 reads TGTGCCACCCGACAGGGAGAGACCCAGTACTTC.

The J gene is TRBJ2-2, the V gene TRBV5-4; 9 nucleotides agree with TRBD2. The CDR3 has 16 residues. V was clipped by 0 bases and J by 7 bases; unmatched bases: 7. Per the germline V gene, CDR1 is SGHNT and CDR2 is YYREEE (reference sequence). The CDR3 nucleotides are TGTGCCAGCAGCTTGGTTGCGGGAGGGCCTAACGGGGAGCTGTTTTTT. This translates into CASSLVAGGPNGELFF.

The chain uses TRBV28 and TRBJ1-4; D is unclear. There are 14 residues in the CDR3. Germline CDR1 MDHEN, CDR2 SYDVKM. Trimming took off 7 bases at V and 4 bases at J, with 13 bases between the two ends. The CDR3 sequence: CASTIRHGNEKLFF. The CDR3 nucleotides are TGTGCCAGCACGATACGACACGGTAATGAAAAACTGTTTTTT.

This chain connects TRBV10-3 to TRBJ2-7; D perhaps matches TRBD1 (5 bases). This CDR3 region has 13 residues. Per the germline V gene, CDR1 is ENHRY and CDR2 is SYGVKD. V was shortened by 5 bases and J by 2 bases, with 10 bases between the two germline ends. CDR3 amino acids: CAISRQSTYEQYF. CDR3 nucleotides: TGTGCCATCAGTAGACAGAGCACCTACGAGCAGTACTTC.

The rearrangement links TRBV30 to TRBJ2-1; 14 bases align to TRBD2. The CDR3 totals 14 residues. V dropped 5 bases and J dropped 9; count of bases not matched to a gene: 6. Germline V lookup: CDR1 GTSNPN, CDR2 SVGIG (reference sequence). The CDR3 protein is CAWSTSGRAPEQFF. The CDR3 DNA reads TGTGCCTGGTCGACTAGCGGGAGGGCCCCTGAGCAGTTCTTC.

This chain connects TRBV5-1 to TRBJ1-2; a possible D gene is TRBD1 (6 bases). The V end was cut by 2 bases, the J end by 3 bases, with 14 bases between. In germline, CDR1 is SGHRS, CDR2 YFSETQ. The CDR3 has 15 amino acids. The CDR3 coding sequence is TGCGCCAGCAGCTTAAAACAGGGAGTCGACTATGGCTACACCTTC. Protein sequence: CASSLKQGVDYGYTF. Supplemented by reference TRBV5-1 and TRBJ1-2, the full variable domain reads KAGVTQTPRYLIKTRGQQVTLSCSPISGHRSVSWYQQTPGQGLQFLFEYFSETQRNKGNFPGRFSGRQFSNSRSEMNVSTLELGDSALYLCASSLKQGVDYGYTFGSGTRLTVV.